Presented here are 26 T cell receptor beta chains from one specimen sequenced in a study of early T cells in non-severe SARS-CoV-2 infection. TCRdb called the 5' RACE reads again in MiXCR, with one record for every CDR3 protein. The repertoire holds over 50,000 distinct CDR3 sequences, about 12% seen once, with 2.5% to 3% in the top ten. Sample: whole blood. The receptor source for this set is an adult who was a healthcare worker with PCR-confirmed SARS-CoV-2 infection or an uninfected control (not recorded which).

This clonotype was observed a handful of times. V gene TRBV7-9 combines with J gene TRBJ2-3; no definite D call. This CDR3 is 14 amino acids long. V was shortened by 5 bases and J by 6 bases, with 15 bases between the two germline ends. From germline, CDR1 is SEHNR and CDR2 FQNEAQ (reference sequence). CDR3 in amino acids: CASSPDSVGDTQYF. The CDR3 DNA sequence: TGTGCCAGCAGCCCCGACTCTGTCGGGGATACGCAGTATTTT.

In its sample, this clonotype was seen many times. This chain uses TRBV11-2 with TRBJ1-1, with D unclear. In germline, CDR1 is SGHAT, CDR2 FQNNGV. This CDR3 has 12 residues. V shed 3 bases and J shed 7 bases, with 9 bases lying between them. The CDR3 is CASSLREGEAFF. CDR3 DNA: TGTGCCAGCAGCTTGAGGGAGGGTGAAGCTTTCTTT.

V gene TRBV5-1 combines with J gene TRBJ2-2; 8 nucleotides align to TRBD1. The germline V gene encodes CDR1 SGHRS and CDR2 YFSETQ. With V trimmed by 5 bases and J by 0 bases, 3 bases remained unmatched. There are 15 residues in the CDR3. Here the CDR3 reads CASRGQAANTGELFF. CDR3 DNA: TGCGCCAGCAGGGGACAGGCGGCGAACACCGGGGAGCTGTTTTTT.

This clonotype was seen at least ten times. This chain links TRBV7-9 with TRBJ1-5; 7 bases are a match to TRBD1. The CDR3 has 15 amino acids. V lost 1 base and J lost 5; bases outside the gene matches: 5. Germline CDR1 reads SEHNR; CDR2 reads FQNEAQ (reference sequence). This chain's CDR3 is CASSLDQGVYQPQHF. The CDR3 coding sequence is TGTGCCAGCAGCTTAGACCAGGGGGTTTATCAGCCCCAGCATTTT.

This clonotype was seen many times. J is TRBJ1-1 and V is TRBV12-3 or TRBV12-4, with D possibly being TRBD1 (6 bases). This CDR3 region has 13 residues. Deletions cut 5 bases from V and 1 base from J, with 8 bases between. CDR3 coding DNA: TGTGCCAGCAGTCAGACAGGGAACACTGAAGCTTTCTTT. It yields the protein CASSQTGNTEAFF.

In its sample, this clonotype was seen many times. The chain joins TRBV18 to TRBJ1-5; D gene ambiguous. The CDR3 runs to 16 residues. Germline CDR1 reads KGHSH; CDR2 reads LQKENI. V was clipped by 0 bases and J by 6 bases, with 15 bases between them. CDR3 DNA: TGTGCCAGCTCACCACCGGGAGTAGGGTCCCCTCAGCCCCAGCATTTT. This gives the protein CASSPPGVGSPQPQHF.

This clonotype has a count of ten or more. The chain carries TRBV30 and TRBJ1-1; tentative D call: TRBD1 (5 bases). The germline V gene has CDR1 GTSNPN and CDR2 SVGIG (reference sequence). The V and J ends lost 2 bases and 5 bases respectively, with 15 bases between them. This CDR3 has 14 amino acids. CDR3 coding DNA: TGTGCCTGGAGTCCGACAGATTTTCGGACTGAAGCTTTCTTT. Protein sequence: CAWSPTDFRTEAFF. Using reference TRBV30 and TRBJ1-1 for the parts outside the CDR3, the full variable domain is SQTIHQWPATLVQPVGSPLSLECTVEGTSNPNLYWYRQAAGRGLQLLFYSVGIGQISSEVPQNLSASRPQDRQFILSSKKLLLSDSGFYLCAWSPTDFRTEAFFGQGTRLTVV.

In this sample, this clonotype turned up many times. The chain uses TRBV29-1 and TRBJ1-1; 7 nucleotides align to TRBD1. The CDR3 is made up of 18 amino acids. Germline V CDR1 and CDR2: SQVTM, ANQGSEA. The V and J ends lost 2 bases and 0 bases, in that order; junction bases with no gene match: 15. CDR3 sequence: CSVELSRDRNVMNTEAFF. Written as DNA, the CDR3 is TGCAGCGTTGAATTGTCCCGGGACAGAAACGTCATGAACACTGAAGCTTTCTTT.

This clonotype was counted ten times or more. The chain uses TRBV30 and TRBJ2-3, with 10 bases fitting TRBD2. Unmatched junction bases numbered 6, after V lost 4 bases and J lost 2 bases. The CDR3 covers 15 residues. Per germline, CDR1 GTSNPN and CDR2 SVGIG (reference sequence). CDR3: CAWTSTSGFTDTQYF. CDR3 DNA: TGTGCCTGGACTTCGACTAGCGGGTTCACAGATACGCAGTATTTT.

Only a few counts were recorded for this clonotype. The V gene is TRBV29-1, the J gene TRBJ2-1; D unresolved. Germline V gene data show CDR1 as SQVTM and CDR2 as ANQGSEA. The CDR3 is 11 residues long. Trimming pared 4 bases from V and 5 bases from J, leaving 6 bases between. CDR3 in amino acids: CSVGRDNEQFF. For the CDR3, the DNA is TGCAGCGTTGGGAGAGACAATGAGCAGTTCTTC.

This clonotype appeared a few times. The V gene is TRBV7-9, the J gene TRBJ1-5; perhaps TRBD1 as D (5 bases). The CDR3 runs 15 residues. Per germline, CDR1 SEHNR and CDR2 FQNEAQ (reference sequence). Between the trimmed V and J ends, which lost 4 bases and 3 bases, there was a span of 13 bases. The CDR3 region has the DNA TGTGCCAGCAGCTCACAGCGGGGCTCCAATCAGCCCCAGCATTTT. Its protein product is CASSSQRGSNQPQHF.

Ten or more counts support this clonotype. The chain is built from TRBV24-1 and TRBJ2-5; D remains ambiguous. Germline V CDR1 and CDR2: KGHDR, SFDVKD. The CDR3 loop spans 13 amino acids. V shed 1 base and J shed 0 bases, with 2 bases lying between them. The CDR3 DNA reads TGTGCCACCAGTGATTTTTACCAAGAGACCCAGTACTTC. It specifies CATSDFYQETQYF.

This clonotype occurred many times. The chain links TRBV11-2 to TRBJ2-3; the match to TRBD2 covers 11 bases. The CDR3 contains 14 residues. Per germline, CDR1 SGHAT and CDR2 FQNNGV. V trimming: 1 base; J trimming: 7 bases; junction bases outside the gene matches: 1. CDR3 amino acids: CASSLGLAGYTQYF. CDR3 in DNA: TGTGCCAGCAGCTTAGGACTAGCGGGGTATACGCAGTATTTT. The full variable domain, with the rest looked up from reference TRBV11-2 and TRBJ2-3, is EAGVAQSPRYKIIEKRQSVAFWCNPISGHATLYWYQQILGQGPKLLIQFQNNGVVDDSQLPKDRFSAERLKGVDSTLKIQPAKLEDSAVYLCASSLGLAGYTQYFGPGTRLTVL.

This clonotype was seen ten or more times. The chain links TRBV12-3 or TRBV12-4 to TRBJ2-7, with D possibly matching TRBD1 (6 bases). CDR3 length equals 15 residues. V was shortened by 6 bases and J by 2 bases, with 17 bases between the two germline ends. This CDR3 is CASSITGPPTYEQYF. In DNA, the CDR3 is TGTGCCAGCAGCATCACAGGGCCCCCTACCTACGAGCAGTACTTC.

The chain has TRBV2 and TRBJ2-5; TRBD2 might be the D (6 bases). The CDR3 contains 14 residues. The germline V and J ends were trimmed by 6 bases and 1 base, with 12 bases remaining between them. Germline loops: CDR1 SNHLY, CDR2 FYNNEI. The CDR3 spells CASSADSGQETQYF. The DNA for the CDR3 is TGTGCCAGCAGCGCAGATAGCGGCCAAGAGACCCAGTACTTC.

This clonotype was seen ten or more times. The chain couples TRBV12-3 or TRBV12-4 to TRBJ2-1; 8 bases are a match to TRBD2. The CDR3 length is 14 residues. J lost 7 bases, V lost 9 bases, and 11 bases had no gene match. The CDR3 sequence: CASSTGGPMNEQFF. The CDR3 coding sequence is TGTGCCAGTTCAACGGGAGGGCCGATGAATGAGCAGTTCTTC.

This chain connects TRBV12-3 or TRBV12-4 to TRBJ2-7; D is perhaps TRBD2 (6 bases). The V end lost 5 bases, the J end lost 9 bases, and 17 bases lay between the germline ends. The CDR3 consists of 13 residues. This CDR3 is CASSPNPTGVQYF. In nucleotides, the CDR3 is TGTGCCAGCAGTCCGAACCCAACGGGGGTGCAGTACTTC.

This clonotype was observed at least ten times. V is TRBV3-1 and J is TRBJ2-1, with TRBD2 matching 10 bases. V dropped 3 bases and J dropped 8; count of bases not matched to a gene: 7. The CDR3 contains 15 residues. The germline V gene encodes CDR1 LGHDT and CDR2 YNNKEL (reference sequence). The CDR3 sequence: CASSQNERGGHEQFF. The CDR3 DNA follows: TGTGCCAGCAGCCAGAACGAGCGGGGGGGCCATGAGCAGTTCTTC.

This clonotype was detected many times. This chain uses TRBV20-1 with TRBJ1-2; D uncertain. CDR3 length equals 13 residues. Germline loops: CDR1 DFQATT, CDR2 SNEGSKA (reference sequence). V was pared by 0 bases and J by 0 bases, with 5 bases between. The CDR3 spells CSARDASNYGYTF. The CDR3 nucleotides read TGCAGTGCTAGAGATGCGTCTAACTATGGCTACACCTTC.

V is TRBV7-8 and J is TRBJ1-2; D possibly corresponds to TRBD1 (5 bases). Germline CDR1 and CDR2: SGHVS and FQNEAQ. V was trimmed by 0 bases and J by 2 bases, leaving 7 bases between them. The CDR3 is 14 residues long. For the CDR3, the DNA is TGTGCCAGCAGCTTAGCGGACAAGAACTATGGCTACACCTTC. As protein: CASSLADKNYGYTF.

The chain uses TRBV7-9 and TRBJ2-1; no clear D gene. The ends were cut back, 4 bases at V and 5 bases at J, with 6 bases in the middle. CDR1 and CDR2 (germline): SEHNR, FQNEAQ (reference sequence). The CDR3 has 12 residues. The CDR3 nucleotides are TGTGCCAGCAGCTCCATCGACAATGAGCAGTTCTTC. The encoded protein is CASSSIDNEQFF.

This clonotype was recorded many times. The rearrangement joins TRBV6-2 or TRBV6-3 to TRBJ1-1; D not resolved. Germline V gives CDR1 MNHEY, CDR2 SVGEGT. The CDR3 is made up of 16 amino acids. The V gene lost 2 bases and the J gene lost 3 bases, with 16 bases spanning the gap. CDR3 loop: CASSYPRTYHHTEAFF. For the CDR3, the DNA is TGTGCCAGCAGTTACCCTCGGACCTACCACCACACTGAAGCTTTCTTT.

This chain links TRBV29-1 with TRBJ1-4; D is unresolved. This CDR3 comprises 11 residues. Trimming stripped 4 bases from V and 8 bases from J, with 8 bases between. The V gene's germline CDR1 is SQVTM and CDR2 ANQGSEA. The CDR3 sequence: CSVGGVEKLFF. The CDR3, as DNA: TGCAGCGTTGGGGGAGTGGAAAAACTGTTTTTT.

This clonotype appeared many times. V is TRBV29-1 and J is TRBJ1-5; D call uncertain. Germline V gene lookup returns CDR1 SQVTM and CDR2 ANQGSEA. The CDR3 covers 13 residues. Deletions cut 7 bases from V and 2 bases from J, with 12 bases between. The CDR3 DNA sequence: TGCAGCGCCGGCCTTGGGGGCAATCAGCCCCAGCATTTT. This sequence encodes CSAGLGGNQPQHF.

This clonotype was detected many times. V gene TRBV5-1 combines with J gene TRBJ1-4, with D tentatively TRBD1 (6 bases). The CDR3 length is 13 residues. Trimming took off 6 bases at V and 3 bases at J, with 9 bases between the two ends. Germline loops: CDR1 SGHRS, CDR2 YFSETQ. The CDR3 is CASIQGSNEKLFF. The DNA of the CDR3 is TGCGCCAGCATCCAGGGGTCTAATGAAAAACTGTTTTTT.

This clonotype occurred many times. This chain uses TRBV7-3 with TRBJ2-3; possible D gene TRBD2, 6 bases. CDR1 and CDR2 (germline): SGHTA, FQGTGA. V gave up 5 bases and J gave up 2 bases, with 17 bases separating them. The length of the CDR3 is 16 residues. The CDR3 sequence is CASSPSGAGITDTQYF. The CDR3 region has the DNA TGTGCCAGCAGCCCCAGTGGGGCGGGGATCACAGATACGCAGTATTTT.